The clone carrying this TCR beta chain was found a few times. Its antigen is as yet unknown. This record comes from a study of beta chain features in type 1 diabetes. Isolated RNA was reverse transcribed in full, so expressed TCRB transcripts were sequenced. Generated by immunoSEQ multiplex PCR, the TCRdb table keeps only in-frame clones and is missing some. The table has hundreds of thousands of clones, 13% seen once; the top ten hold approximately 0.022%. Study results and limitations: Type 1 diabetes patients showed a moderate but significant shortening of TCRB CDR3s in all four CD4+ subsets.

J was trimmed by 3 bases and V by 2 bases; bases with no gene match: 4. Looked up from germline, CDR1 is KGHSH and CDR2 is LQKENI. The CDR3 has 15 amino acids. CD4+ naive, central memory, regulatory and stem cell-like memory subsets were isolated by sorting on CD45RO/CCR7/CD25/CD127/CD95/CD27. Sorted populations all had greater than 95% purity. Sequencing was performed on naive CD4+ T cells from blood. The chain uses TRBV18 and TRBJ1-5, with 7 bases fitting TRBD1. The TCR originated in a man younger than 30 with type 1 diabetes. As DNA, the CDR3 is TGTGCCAGCTCACCAGGACAGGAGTCCAATCAGCCCCAGCATTTT. This translates into CASSPGQESNQPQHF.